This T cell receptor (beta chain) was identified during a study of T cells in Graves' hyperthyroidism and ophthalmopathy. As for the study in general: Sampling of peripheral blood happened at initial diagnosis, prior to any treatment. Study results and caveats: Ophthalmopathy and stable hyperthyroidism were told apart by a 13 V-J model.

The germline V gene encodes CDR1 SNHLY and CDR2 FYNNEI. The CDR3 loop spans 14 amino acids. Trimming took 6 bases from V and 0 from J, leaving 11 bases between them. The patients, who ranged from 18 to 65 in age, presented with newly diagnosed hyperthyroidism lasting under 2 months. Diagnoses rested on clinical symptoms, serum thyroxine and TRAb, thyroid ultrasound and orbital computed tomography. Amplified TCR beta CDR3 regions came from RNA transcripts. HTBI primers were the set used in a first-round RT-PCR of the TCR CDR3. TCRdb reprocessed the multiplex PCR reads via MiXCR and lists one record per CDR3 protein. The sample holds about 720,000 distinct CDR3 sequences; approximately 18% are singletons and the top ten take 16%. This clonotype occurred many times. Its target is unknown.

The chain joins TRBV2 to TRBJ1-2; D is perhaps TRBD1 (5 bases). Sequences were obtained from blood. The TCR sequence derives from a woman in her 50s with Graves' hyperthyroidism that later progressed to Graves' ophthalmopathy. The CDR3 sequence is CASSRVGPNYGYTF. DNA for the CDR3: TGTGCCAGCAGCAGGGTCGGGCCTAACTATGGCTACACCTTC.